This TCR beta chain was identified in a study of beta chain features in type 1 diabetes. In the study overall: In all, approximately 100,000,000 sorted cells from all samples were analyzed.

Via the markers CD45RO/CCR7/CD25/CD127/CD95/CD27, stem cell-like memory, regulatory, central memory and naive CD4+ cells were sorted. The whole isolated RNA underwent reverse transcription, so sequencing captured expressed TCRB transcripts. This table comes from immunoSEQ multiplex PCR, and its TCRdb copy is limited to in-frame clones, with some not included. The sample holds about 160,000 clones; about 9.3% are singletons and the top ten take 0.45% to 0.6%. Study conclusions and caveats: Patients and controls would be equally affected if PCR favored shorter templates. The naive, central memory and Treg TCRB repertoires of patients appeared to be more similar to one another than those of healthy donors. Moderately but significantly shorter TCRB CDR3s were found in Type 1 diabetes patients in all four CD4+ subsets.

This clone was counted between two and nine times. Its specificity is not known. The sample consisted of central memory CD4+ T cells from blood. This clonotype was obtained from a man in his thirties or forties with type 1 diabetes.

This CDR3 reads CASSDGTTETQYF. CDR3 nucleotide sequence: TGTGCCAGCTCGGACGGGACTACCGAGACCCAGTACTTC. The genes are TRBV18 and TRBJ2-5, with 7 bases that match TRBD2. The CDR3 has 13 amino acids. J gave up 5 bases and V 6 bases, and 6 bases lay outside the gene matches. The germline gives CDR1 KGHSH, CDR2 LQKENI.